Ten or more counts support the clone carrying this TCR beta chain. The target antigen is unknown. Germline CDR1 reads MDHEN; CDR2 reads SYDVKM. The V segment lost 5 bases and the J segment 3 bases; nucleotides outside the gene matches: 17. This CDR3 has 18 residues. This specimen belongs to a study of T cells in Graves' hyperthyroidism and ophthalmopathy. Study results and caveats: Most clonotypes expanded in the thyroid (above 0.001) were also present in blood. Using 13 V-J features, a model discriminated ophthalmopathy from stable hyperthyroidism.

Orbital computed tomography, thyroid ultrasound, serum thyroxine and TRAb, and clinical symptoms together informed the diagnoses. What was amplified from RNA transcripts were TCR beta CDR3 regions. Initially, a first-round RT-PCR of the TCR CDR3 employed the HTBI primer set. MiXCR, applied by TCRdb to the multiplex PCR reads, yields one record per CDR3 protein. Here the sample spans approximately 610,000 distinct CDR3 sequences, about 14% being singletons. Sequencing used blood. V is TRBV28 and J is TRBJ2-7, with 9 positions matching TRBD1. The sequence came from a woman aged 40 to 50 with Graves' ophthalmopathy. The CDR3 loop reads CASSLPSPDRGRGYEQYF. In nucleotides, the CDR3 is TGTGCCAGCAGTCTGCCCTCCCCGGACAGGGGAAGGGGCTACGAGCAGTACTTC. Full variable domain (missing parts from reference TRBV28 and TRBJ2-7): DVKVTQSSRYLVKRTGEKVFLECVQDMDHENMFWYRQDPGLGLRLIYFSYDVKMKEKGDIPEGYSVSREKKERFSLILESASTNQTSMYLCASSLPSPDRGRGYEQYFGPGTRLTVT.